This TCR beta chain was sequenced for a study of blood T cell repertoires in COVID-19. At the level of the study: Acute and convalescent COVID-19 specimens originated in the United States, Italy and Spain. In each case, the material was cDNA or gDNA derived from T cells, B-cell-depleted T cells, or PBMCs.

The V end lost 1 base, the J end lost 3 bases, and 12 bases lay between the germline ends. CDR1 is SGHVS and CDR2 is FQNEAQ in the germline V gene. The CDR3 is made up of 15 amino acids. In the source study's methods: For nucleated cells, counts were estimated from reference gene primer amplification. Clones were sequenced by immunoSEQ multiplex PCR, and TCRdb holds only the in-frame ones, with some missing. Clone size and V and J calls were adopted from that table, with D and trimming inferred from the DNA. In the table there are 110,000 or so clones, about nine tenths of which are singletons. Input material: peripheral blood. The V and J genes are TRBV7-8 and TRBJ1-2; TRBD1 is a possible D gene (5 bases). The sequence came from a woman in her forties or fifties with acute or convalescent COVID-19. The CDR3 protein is CASSLVREGDYGYTF. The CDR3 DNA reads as TGTGCCAGCAGCTTAGTCAGGGAAGGCGACTATGGCTACACCTTC. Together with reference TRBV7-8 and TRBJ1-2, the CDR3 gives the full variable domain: GAGVSQSPRYKVAKRGQDVALRCDPISGHVSLFWYQQALGQGPEFLTYFQNEAQLDKSGLPSDRFFAERPEGSVSTLKIQRTQQEDSAVYLCASSLVREGDYGYTFGSGTRLTVV.